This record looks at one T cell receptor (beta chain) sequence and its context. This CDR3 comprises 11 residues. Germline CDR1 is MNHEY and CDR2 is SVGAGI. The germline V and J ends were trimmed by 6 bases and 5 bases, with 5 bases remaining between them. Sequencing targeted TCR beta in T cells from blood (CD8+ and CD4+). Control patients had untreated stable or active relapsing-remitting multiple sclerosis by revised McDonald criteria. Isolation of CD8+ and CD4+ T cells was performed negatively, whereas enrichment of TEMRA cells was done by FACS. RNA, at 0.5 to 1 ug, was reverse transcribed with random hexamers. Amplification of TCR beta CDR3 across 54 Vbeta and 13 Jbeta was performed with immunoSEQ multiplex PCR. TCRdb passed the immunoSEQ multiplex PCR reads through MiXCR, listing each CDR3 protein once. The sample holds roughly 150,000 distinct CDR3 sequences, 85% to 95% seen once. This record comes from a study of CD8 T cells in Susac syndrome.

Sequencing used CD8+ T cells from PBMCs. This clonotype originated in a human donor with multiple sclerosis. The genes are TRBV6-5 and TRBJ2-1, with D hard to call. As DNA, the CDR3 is TGTGCCAGCAGATACGACAATGAGCAGTTCTTC. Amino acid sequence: CASRYDNEQFF.